These 27 T cell receptor beta chains share one sample of origin, sequenced in a study of cytomegalovirus exposure and HLA in healthy donors. Amplification used 60 Vbeta primers and 13 Jbeta primers. Repertoires were generated with immunoSEQ multiplex PCR, while TCRdb's copy carries only in-frame clones and drops some. Of 85,000 to 130,000 clones listed, roughly 82% were seen once; the top ten hold less than 1.5%. The sequenced sample was PBMCs. Every receptor here comes from a woman aged 18-35 years in good health and CMV-seronegative.

The gene calls are TRBV7-9 and TRBJ1-6; D unresolved. The V gene's germline CDR1 is SEHNR and CDR2 FQNEAQ (reference sequence). The CDR3 is made up of 12 amino acids. Trimming stripped 1 base from V and 10 bases from J, with 5 bases between. The CDR3 DNA reads as TGTGCCAGCAGCTTAGACGAGTCACCCCTCCACTTT. Its translation: CASSLDESPLHF.

The sample holds one count of this clone. The chain carries TRBV30 and TRBJ1-1; D perhaps matches TRBD1 (6 bases). Germline CDR1 and CDR2: GTSNPN and SVGIG (reference sequence). The length of the CDR3 is 14 residues. V was clipped by 4 bases and J by 1 base, with 13 bases between them. The CDR3 DNA is TGTGCCTGGACCCGACAGGTCCGGAACACTGAAGCTTTCTTT. Residues: CAWTRQVRNTEAFF.

The chain links TRBV2 to TRBJ2-5, with 8 bases fitting TRBD1. The DNA matches TRBJ2-7 better at its end, which makes the J call doubtful. Germline CDR1 reads SNHLY; CDR2 reads FYNNEI. This CDR3 comprises 13 residues. The CDR3 loop reads CASSRDRLYEQYF. For the CDR3, the DNA is TGTGCCAGCAGTCGGGACAGGCTCTACGAGCAGTACTTC.

V gene TRBV10-3 combines with J gene TRBJ1-1; TRBD1 matches at 7 bases. CDR1 and CDR2 from the germline V gene are ENHRY and SYGVKD. The CDR3 is 14 residues long. V gave up 2 bases and J gave up 10 bases; unmatched junction bases: 10. The CDR3 bases are TGTGCCATCAGTGAGCCCGGGACAGCTGGACGAGCTTTCTTT. This encodes CAISEPGTAGRAFF.

The chain combines TRBV21-1 with TRBJ2-5; the D segment call TRBD1 is taken from the table without a DNA check. The DNA end lines up better with TRBJ2-7; the J call may be wrong. TRBV21-1 is deemed a pseudogene. This CDR3 comprises 14 residues. The CDR3 protein is CASSLRQGIYEQYF. CDR3 bases: TGTGCCAGCAGTCTTCGGCAGGGCATTTACGAGCAGTACTTC.

The count of this clone is one. The gene calls are TRBV29-1 and TRBJ2-5; 14 nucleotides align to TRBD2. The V gene end was trimmed by 1 base and the J gene end by 5 bases; junction bases not matched to a gene: 6. Germline assignment: CDR1 SQVTM and CDR2 ANQGSEA. The CDR3 is 16 residues long. CDR3 DNA sequence: TGCAGCGTTGAAGGGACTAGCGGGAGGAACGGGGAGACCCAGTACTTC. Translating it yields CSVEGTSGRNGETQYF.

The chain employs TRBV4-2 and TRBJ2-7; TRBD2 agrees at 8 bases. The ends lost 0 bases at V and 6 bases at J; junction bases unmatched: 10. Germline CDR1 and CDR2: LGHNA and YNFKEQ. This CDR3 region has 16 residues. The CDR3 DNA follows: TGTGCCAGCAGCCAAGAGGGATCGGGAGGGCCAAGCGAGCAGTACTTC. Protein: CASSQEGSGGPSEQYF.

The chain carries TRBV5-8 and TRBJ1-5; D possibly corresponds to TRBD1 (6 bases). From germline, CDR1 is SGHTS and CDR2 YDEGEE. The CDR3 sequence is 14 residues long. V gave up 1 base and J gave up 11 bases, with 16 bases separating them. The DNA of the CDR3 is TGTGCCAGCAGCTTGCGAGGAGCCTCAGGGGCCCAGCATTTT. It is translated as CASSLRGASGAQHF. Using reference TRBV5-8 and TRBJ1-5 for the parts outside the CDR3, the full variable domain is EAGVTQSPTHLIKTRGQQATLRCSPISGHTSVYWYQQALGLGLQFLLWYDEGEERNRGNFPPRFSGRQFPNYSSELNVNALELEDSALYLCASSLRGASGAQHFGDGTRLSIL.

The chain is built from TRBV29-1 and TRBJ2-1; 11 nucleotides line up with TRBD2. V shed 7 bases and J 4 bases; nucleotides not matched to a gene: 9. There are 15 residues in the CDR3. Germline lookup yields CDR1 SQVTM and CDR2 ANQGSEA. This CDR3 reads CSGRRSSGGYNEQFF. CDR3 bases: TGCAGCGGCCGACGCTCTAGCGGGGGGTACAATGAGCAGTTCTTC.

This chain links TRBV5-5 with TRBJ1-3; D gene unclear. V was shortened by 1 base and J by 0 bases, with 8 bases between the two germline ends. CDR1 SGHKS and CDR2 YYEKEE come from the germline V gene (reference sequence). The CDR3 extends over 15 amino acids. CDR3 nucleotides: TGTGCCAGCAGCTTGCATCTATTCTCTGGAAACACCATATATTTT. Protein product: CASSLHLFSGNTIYF. Drawing the rest from reference TRBV5-5 and TRBJ1-3, the complete variable domain is DAGVTQSPTHLIKTRGQQVTLRCSPISGHKSVSWYQQVLGQGPQFIFQYYEKEERGRGNFPDRFSARQFPNYSSELNVNALLLGDSALYLCASSLHLFSGNTIYFGEGSWLTVV.

The J gene is TRBJ1-2, the V gene TRBV28; 11 positions agree with TRBD1. This CDR3 comprises 18 residues. V dropped 6 bases and J dropped 3; count of bases not matched to a gene: 15. Looked up from germline, CDR1 is MDHEN and CDR2 is SYDVKM. The CDR3 nucleotides read TGTGCCAGCAGCCAACGGGCGGACAGGGGGCGGGATGACTATGGCTACACCTTC. This gives the protein CASSQRADRGRDDYGYTF.

The J gene is TRBJ2-2, the V gene TRBV7-2; tentatively, D is TRBD1 (5 bases). The germline gives CDR1 SGHTA, CDR2 FQGNSA. The V end was cut by 1 base, the J end by 4 bases, with 7 bases between. The CDR3 totals 14 residues. The CDR3 nucleotides are TGTGCCAGCAGCTTAGGGACAACCACCGGGGAGCTGTTTTTT. This gives the protein CASSLGTTTGELFF. The entire variable domain, with the rest obtained from reference TRBV7-2 and TRBJ2-2, is as follows: GAGVSQSPSNKVTEKGKDVELRCDPISGHTALYWYRQSLGQGLEFLIYFQGNSAPDKSGLPSDRFSAERTGGSVSTLTIQRTQQEDSAVYLCASSLGTTTGELFFGEGSRLTVL.

This chain connects TRBV20-1 to TRBJ2-7; D is uncertain. V dropped 4 bases and J dropped 4 bases, with 5 bases sitting between them. This CDR3 contains 10 residues. Germline CDR1 and CDR2: DFQATT and SNEGSKA (reference sequence). In DNA, the CDR3 is TGCAGTGCTAATCAATACGAGCAGTACTTC. As protein: CSANQYEQYF.

The chain couples TRBV7-9 to TRBJ2-7; 8 nucleotides line up with TRBD1. V trimming: 4 bases; J trimming: 4 bases; junction bases outside the gene matches: 6. The CDR3 extends over 14 amino acids. From germline, CDR1 is SEHNR and CDR2 FQNEAQ (reference sequence). CDR3 DNA: TGTGCCAGCAGCTCGGGACAGGCAACTTACGAGCAGTACTTC. Amino acid sequence: CASSSGQATYEQYF.

V and J are TRBV7-8 and TRBJ2-7; unclear D gene. The germline V and J ends were trimmed by 4 bases and 0 bases, with 16 bases remaining between them. This CDR3 has 16 amino acids. CDR1 and CDR2 from the germline V gene are SGHVS and FQNEAQ. The CDR3 nucleotides read TGTGCCAGCAGCTCTACAGCTTATTCCCCCTCCTACGAGCAGTACTTC. Protein: CASSSTAYSPSYEQYF.

The chain couples TRBV11-2 to TRBJ2-7, with no clear D. There are 16 residues in the CDR3. V was trimmed by 1 base and J by 0 bases, leaving 13 bases between them. CDR1 SGHAT and CDR2 FQNNGV come from the germline V gene. The CDR3 sequence is CASSLVGRITSYEQYF. CDR3 DNA sequence: TGTGCCAGCAGCTTAGTCGGCAGGATCACCTCCTACGAGCAGTACTTC.

This clone was recorded a few times. The genes are TRBV4-2 and TRBJ2-1; 8 nucleotides line up with TRBD1. The CDR3 has 15 amino acids. V lost 0 bases, J lost 6 bases, and 4 bases stayed unmatched. Germline V gives CDR1 LGHNA, CDR2 YNFKEQ. The CDR3 region has the DNA TGTGCCAGCAGCCAAGACCAGGGGGCGCCCAATGAGCAGTTCTTC. Amino acids: CASSQDQGAPNEQFF.

The count of this clone is one. The rearrangement uses TRBV19 and TRBJ2-1; 11 nucleotides agree with TRBD2. This CDR3 has 15 residues. The germline V gene has CDR1 LNHDA and CDR2 SQIVND (reference sequence). The junction had 5 bases not matched to a gene; V was cut back by 2 bases and J by 8 bases. The CDR3 coding sequence is TGTGCCAGTAGTATATCGCAGGGACTAGCGGATGAGCAGTTCTTC. Its translation: CASSISQGLADEQFF. Using reference TRBV19 and TRBJ2-1 for the parts outside the CDR3, the full variable domain is DGGITQSPKYLFRKEGQNVTLSCEQNLNHDAMYWYRQDPGQGLRLIYYSQIVNDFQKGDIAEGYSVSREKKESFPLTVTSAQKNPTAFYLCASSISQGLADEQFFGPGTRLTVL.

Only a few counts were recorded for this clone. The chain carries TRBV28 and TRBJ1-4; 7 bases agree with TRBD1. Losses at the gene ends were 6 bases for V and 0 bases for J; bases not matched to a gene: 10. This CDR3 has 17 amino acids. Germline V lookup: CDR1 MDHEN, CDR2 SYDVKM. This chain's CDR3 is CASSETTGLATNEKLFF. The CDR3 DNA reads TGTGCCAGCAGCGAAACGACAGGGCTTGCAACTAATGAAAAACTGTTTTTT.

This clone appeared once. The gene calls are TRBV4-1 and TRBJ2-3, with 7 nucleotides matching TRBD2. This CDR3 contains 16 residues. CDR1 is MGHRA and CDR2 is YSYEKL in the germline V gene. Germline trimming cut 1 base from V and 4 bases from J; bases unmatched to any gene: 8. Here the CDR3 DNA reads TGCGCCAGCAGCCAAGGGGTGCGGGAGTTCCCAGATACGCAGTATTTT. Translation: CASSQGVREFPDTQYF.

The genes are TRBV5-4 and TRBJ2-1; 8 bases are shared with TRBD2. Germline CDR1 and CDR2: SGHNT and YYREEE (reference sequence). Trimming removed 5 bases from V and 5 bases from J; junction bases left unmatched: 9. The CDR3 covers 15 residues. CDR3 in DNA: TGTGCCAGCAGTGGCGGGAGGCCCCCCAACAATGAGCAGTTCTTC. Translating gives CASSGGRPPNNEQFF. Together with reference TRBV5-4 and TRBJ2-1, the CDR3 gives the full variable domain: ETGVTQSPTHLIKTRGQQVTLRCSSQSGHNTVSWYQQALGQGPQFIFQYYREEENGRGNFPPRFSGLQFPNYSSELNVNALELDDSALYLCASSGGRPPNNEQFFGPGTRLTVL.

The V gene is TRBV7-9, the J gene TRBJ2-5, with D possibly TRBD2 on 7 matching bases. The J call is uncertain, as TRBJ2-7 better fits the DNA end. This CDR3 has 16 residues. Germline CDR1 SEHNR, CDR2 FQNEAQ (reference sequence). The CDR3, as DNA: TGTGCCAGCAGCCCCGGGGGGCTAGCGAACGCCTACGAGCAGTACTTC. Protein product: CASSPGGLANAYEQYF.

V gene TRBV28 combines with J gene TRBJ2-3; a weak D match, TRBD1 (5 bases). The germline V gene has CDR1 MDHEN and CDR2 SYDVKM. The CDR3 is made up of 13 amino acids. Trimming removed 6 bases at V and 0 bases at J, with 7 bases between. CDR3 sequence reads: CASSDSSTDTQYF. CDR3 DNA sequence: TGTGCCAGCAGCGACAGTAGCACAGATACGCAGTATTTT.

The V call is TRBV2, the J call TRBJ2-5, with D tentatively TRBD1 (6 bases). With 5 bases removed from V and 0 bases from J, the gap between germline ends came to 16 bases. The germline CDR1 and CDR2 sequences are SNHLY and FYNNEI. There are 16 residues in the CDR3. As DNA, the CDR3 is TGTGCCAGCAGTCTACACAGGGATGGCCACCAAGAGACCCAGTACTTC. It yields the protein CASSLHRDGHQETQYF.

The CDR3: CASRKAGRTLSTDTQYF. CDR3 DNA sequence: TGTGCCAGCAGGAAAGCTGGGCGGACTCTCAGCACAGATACGCAGTATTTT. The rearrangement links TRBV2 to TRBJ2-3, with D tentatively TRBD2 (5 bases). In germline, CDR1 is SNHLY, CDR2 FYNNEI. CDR3 length: 17 residues. The V and J ends lost 6 bases and 0 bases respectively, with 19 bases between them.

This clone was detected only a few times. The CDR3 here is CASSQGTGRTEKLFF. CDR3 nucleotide sequence: TGCGCCAGCAGCCAGGGGACAGGGAGGACAGAAAAACTGTTTTTT. V usage is TRBV4-3 and J usage is TRBJ1-4; 9 nucleotides match TRBD1. This CDR3 spans 15 amino acids. Germline V gene lookup returns CDR1 LGHNA and CDR2 YSLEER. Trimming cost V 3 bases and J 8 bases; bases outside gene matches: 7.

The table lists this clone with a count of one. The rearrangement uses TRBV5-3 and TRBJ1-6; D remains ambiguous. TRBV5-3 carries the ORF label, with uncertain function. The CDR3 extends over 13 amino acids. V was trimmed by 4 bases and J by 7 bases, leaving 9 bases between them. The chain's CDR3 is CARSTAGNSPLHF. The DNA for the CDR3 is TGTGCCAGAAGCACAGCGGGGAATTCACCCCTCCACTTT.